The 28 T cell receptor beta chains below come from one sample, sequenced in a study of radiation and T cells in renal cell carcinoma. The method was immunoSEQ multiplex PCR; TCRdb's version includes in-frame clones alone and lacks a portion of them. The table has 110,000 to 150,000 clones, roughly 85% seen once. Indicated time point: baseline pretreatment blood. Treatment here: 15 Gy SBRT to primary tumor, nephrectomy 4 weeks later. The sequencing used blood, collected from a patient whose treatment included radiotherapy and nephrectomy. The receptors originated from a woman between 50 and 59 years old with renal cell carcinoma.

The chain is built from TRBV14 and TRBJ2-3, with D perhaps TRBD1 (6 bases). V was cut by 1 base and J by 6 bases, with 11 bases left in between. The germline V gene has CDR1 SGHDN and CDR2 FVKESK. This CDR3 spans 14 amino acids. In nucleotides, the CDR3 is TGTGCCAGCAGCCAAGTACAGGGTGCCGATACGCAGTATTTT. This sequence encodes CASSQVQGADTQYF. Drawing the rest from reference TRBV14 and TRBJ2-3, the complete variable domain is EAGVTQFPSHSVIEKGQTVTLRCDPISGHDNLYWYRRVMGKEIKFLLHFVKESKQDESGMPNNRFLAERTGGTYSTLKVQPAELEDSGVYFCASSQVQGADTQYFGPGTRLTVL.

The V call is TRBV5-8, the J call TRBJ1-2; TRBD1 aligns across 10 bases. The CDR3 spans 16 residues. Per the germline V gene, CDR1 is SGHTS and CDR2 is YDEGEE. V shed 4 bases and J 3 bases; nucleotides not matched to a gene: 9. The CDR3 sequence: CASSQDRQGADYGYTF. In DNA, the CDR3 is TGTGCCAGCAGCCAGGACCGACAGGGGGCGGACTATGGCTACACCTTC.

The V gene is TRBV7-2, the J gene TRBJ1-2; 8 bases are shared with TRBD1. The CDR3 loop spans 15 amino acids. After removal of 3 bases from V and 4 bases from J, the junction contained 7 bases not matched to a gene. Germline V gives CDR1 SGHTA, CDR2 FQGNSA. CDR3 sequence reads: CASSFPGQDAYGYTF. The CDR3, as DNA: TGTGCCAGCAGCTTTCCGGGACAGGACGCCTATGGCTACACCTTC.

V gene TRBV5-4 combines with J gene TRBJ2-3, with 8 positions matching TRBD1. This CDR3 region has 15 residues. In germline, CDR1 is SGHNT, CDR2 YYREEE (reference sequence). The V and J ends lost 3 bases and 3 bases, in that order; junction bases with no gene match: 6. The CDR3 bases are TGTGCCAGCAGCTCCCAGGGGGCGCAGACAGATACGCAGTATTTT. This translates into CASSSQGAQTDTQYF.

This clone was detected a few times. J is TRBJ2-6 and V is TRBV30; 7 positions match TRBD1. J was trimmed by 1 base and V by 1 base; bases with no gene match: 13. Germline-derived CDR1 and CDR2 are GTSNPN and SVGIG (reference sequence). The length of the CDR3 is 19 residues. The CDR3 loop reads CAWSEVPSGQSSGANVLTF. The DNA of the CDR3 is TGTGCCTGGAGTGAAGTCCCCTCGGGACAGAGTTCTGGGGCCAACGTCCTGACTTTC. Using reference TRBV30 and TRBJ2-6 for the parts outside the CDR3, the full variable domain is SQTIHQWPATLVQPVGSPLSLECTVEGTSNPNLYWYRQAAGRGLQLLFYSVGIGQISSEVPQNLSASRPQDRQFILSSKKLLLSDSGFYLCAWSEVPSGQSSGANVLTFGAGSRLTVL.

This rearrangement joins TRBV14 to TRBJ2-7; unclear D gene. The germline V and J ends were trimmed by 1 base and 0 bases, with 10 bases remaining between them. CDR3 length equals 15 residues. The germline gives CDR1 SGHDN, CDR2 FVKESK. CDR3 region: CASSQGRSYSYEQYF. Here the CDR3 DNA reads TGTGCCAGCAGCCAAGGGCGGAGCTACTCCTACGAGCAGTACTTC.

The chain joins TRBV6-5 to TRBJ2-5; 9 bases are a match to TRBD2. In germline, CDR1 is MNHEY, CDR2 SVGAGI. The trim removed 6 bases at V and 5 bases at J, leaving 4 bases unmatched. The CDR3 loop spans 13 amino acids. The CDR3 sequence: CASSPLAGETQYF. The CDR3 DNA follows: TGTGCCAGCAGCCCACTAGCGGGTGAGACCCAGTACTTC.

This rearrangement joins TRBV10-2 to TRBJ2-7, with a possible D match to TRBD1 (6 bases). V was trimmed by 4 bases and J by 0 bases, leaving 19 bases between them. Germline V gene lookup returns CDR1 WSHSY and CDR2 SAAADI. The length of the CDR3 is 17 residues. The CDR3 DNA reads TGCGCCAGCAGTGCCCGAACCCTTCGGGACAACTCCTACGAGCAGTACTTC. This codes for CASSARTLRDNSYEQYF.

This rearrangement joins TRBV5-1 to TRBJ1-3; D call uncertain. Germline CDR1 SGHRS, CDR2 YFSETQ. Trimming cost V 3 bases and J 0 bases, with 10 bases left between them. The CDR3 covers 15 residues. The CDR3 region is CASSSTSNSGNTIYF. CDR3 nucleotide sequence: TGCGCCAGCAGCTCGACCTCGAACTCTGGAAACACCATATATTTT.

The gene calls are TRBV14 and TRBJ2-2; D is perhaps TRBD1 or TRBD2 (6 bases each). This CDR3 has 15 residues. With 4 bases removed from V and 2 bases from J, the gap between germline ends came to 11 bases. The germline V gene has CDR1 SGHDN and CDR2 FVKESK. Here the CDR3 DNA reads TGTGCCAGCAGCCTTTGGGGGGCTAACACCGGGGAGCTGTTTTTT. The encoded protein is CASSLWGANTGELFF.

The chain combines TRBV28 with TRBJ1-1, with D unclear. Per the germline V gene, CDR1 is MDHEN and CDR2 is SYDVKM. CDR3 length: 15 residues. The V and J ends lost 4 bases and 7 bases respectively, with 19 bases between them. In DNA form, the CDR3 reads TGTGCCAGCAGTTCCCCGGGTCACCTTCTTGGTGAAGCTTTCTTT. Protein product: CASSSPGHLLGEAFF.

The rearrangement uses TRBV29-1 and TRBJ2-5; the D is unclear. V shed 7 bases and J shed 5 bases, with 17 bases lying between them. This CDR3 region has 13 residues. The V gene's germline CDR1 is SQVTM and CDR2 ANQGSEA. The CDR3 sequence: CSAPGDMMETQYF. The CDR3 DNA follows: TGCAGCGCCCCCGGTGACATGATGGAGACCCAGTACTTC.

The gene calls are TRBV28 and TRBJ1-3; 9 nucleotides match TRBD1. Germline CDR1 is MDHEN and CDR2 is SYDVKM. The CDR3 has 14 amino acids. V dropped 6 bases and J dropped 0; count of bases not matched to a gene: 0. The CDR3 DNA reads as TGTGCCAGCAGGGACAGGGGCTCTGGAAACACCATATATTTT. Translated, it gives CASRDRGSGNTIYF.

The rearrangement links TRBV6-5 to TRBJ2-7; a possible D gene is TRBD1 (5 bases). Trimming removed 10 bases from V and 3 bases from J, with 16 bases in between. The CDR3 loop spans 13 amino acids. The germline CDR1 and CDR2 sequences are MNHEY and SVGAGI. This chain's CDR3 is CATMIQGSYEQYF. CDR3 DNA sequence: TGTGCCACTATGATCCAGGGTAGCTACGAGCAGTACTTC.

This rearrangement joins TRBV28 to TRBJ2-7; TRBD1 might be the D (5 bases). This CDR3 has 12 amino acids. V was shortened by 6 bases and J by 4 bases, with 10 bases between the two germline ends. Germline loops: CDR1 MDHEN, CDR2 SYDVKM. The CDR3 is CASSLQDYEQYF. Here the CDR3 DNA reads TGTGCCAGCAGCCTACAGGATTACGAGCAGTACTTC.

CDR3 sequence (DNA): TGTGCCAGCAGCCCCCACCTAGCGGGACAAGAGACCCAGTACTTC. This encodes CASSPHLAGQETQYF. The V gene is TRBV7-9, the J gene TRBJ2-5; 9 bases are a match to TRBD2. Losses at the gene ends were 5 bases for V and 2 bases for J; bases not matched to a gene: 6. The CDR3 loop spans 15 amino acids. CDR1 and CDR2 (germline): SEHNR, FQNEAQ (reference sequence).

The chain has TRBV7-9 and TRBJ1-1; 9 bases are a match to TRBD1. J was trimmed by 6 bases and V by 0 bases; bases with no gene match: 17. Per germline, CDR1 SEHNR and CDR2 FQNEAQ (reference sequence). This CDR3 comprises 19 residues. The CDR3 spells CASSLAGTGGAQKSAEAFF. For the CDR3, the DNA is TGTGCCAGCAGCTTAGCCGGAACAGGGGGCGCTCAGAAATCGGCTGAAGCTTTCTTT.

The CDR3 is CASSPLGYELAKNIQYF. CDR3 sequence (DNA): TGTGCCAGCTCACCACTGGGGTACGAGCTAGCCAAAAACATTCAGTACTTC. J is TRBJ2-4 and V is TRBV18; D remains ambiguous. Deletions cut 1 base from V and 0 bases from J, with 13 bases between. The CDR3 loop spans 17 amino acids. The germline gives CDR1 KGHSH, CDR2 LQKENI.

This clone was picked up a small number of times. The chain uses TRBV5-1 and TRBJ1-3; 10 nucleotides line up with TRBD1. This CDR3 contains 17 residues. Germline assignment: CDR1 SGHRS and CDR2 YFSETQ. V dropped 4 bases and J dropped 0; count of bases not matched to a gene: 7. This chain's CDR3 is CASSRWDRGFSGNTIYF. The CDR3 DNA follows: TGCGCCAGCAGCAGATGGGACAGGGGCTTCTCTGGAAACACCATATATTTT.

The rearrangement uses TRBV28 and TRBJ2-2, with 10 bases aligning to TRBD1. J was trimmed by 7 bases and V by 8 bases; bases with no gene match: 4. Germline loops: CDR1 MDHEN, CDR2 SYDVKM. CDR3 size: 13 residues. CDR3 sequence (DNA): TGTGCCAGCGAGGGACAGGGGTACGGGGAGCTGTTTTTT. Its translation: CASEGQGYGELFF.

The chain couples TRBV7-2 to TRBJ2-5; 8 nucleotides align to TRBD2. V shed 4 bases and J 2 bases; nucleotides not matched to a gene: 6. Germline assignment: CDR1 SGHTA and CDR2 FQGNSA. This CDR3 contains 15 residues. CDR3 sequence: CASSYAGGGQETQYF. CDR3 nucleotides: TGTGCCAGCAGCTACGCGGGGGGCGGACAAGAGACCCAGTACTTC.

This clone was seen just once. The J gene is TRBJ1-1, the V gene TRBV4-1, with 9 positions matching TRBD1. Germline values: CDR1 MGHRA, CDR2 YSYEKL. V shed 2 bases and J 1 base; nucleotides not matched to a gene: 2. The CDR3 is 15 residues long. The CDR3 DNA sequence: TGCGCCAGCAGCCAACTGGACAGGGGGAACACTGAAGCTTTCTTT. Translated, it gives CASSQLDRGNTEAFF.

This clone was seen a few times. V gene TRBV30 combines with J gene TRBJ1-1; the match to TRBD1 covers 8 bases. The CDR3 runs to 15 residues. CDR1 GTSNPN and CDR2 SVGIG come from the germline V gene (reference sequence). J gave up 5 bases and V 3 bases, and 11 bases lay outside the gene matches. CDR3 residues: CAWRKYGQGRTEAFF. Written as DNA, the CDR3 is TGTGCCTGGAGGAAATACGGACAGGGACGGACTGAAGCTTTCTTT. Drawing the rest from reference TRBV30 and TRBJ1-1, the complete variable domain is SQTIHQWPATLVQPVGSPLSLECTVEGTSNPNLYWYRQAAGRGLQLLFYSVGIGQISSEVPQNLSASRPQDRQFILSSKKLLLSDSGFYLCAWRKYGQGRTEAFFGQGTRLTVV.

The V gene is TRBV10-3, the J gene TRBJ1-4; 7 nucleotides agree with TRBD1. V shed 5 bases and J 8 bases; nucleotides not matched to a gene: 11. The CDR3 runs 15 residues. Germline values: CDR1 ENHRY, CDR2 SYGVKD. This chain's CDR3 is CAISRGGGAEEKLFF. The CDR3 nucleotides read TGTGCCATCAGTCGGGGAGGGGGCGCGGAGGAAAAACTGTTTTTT.

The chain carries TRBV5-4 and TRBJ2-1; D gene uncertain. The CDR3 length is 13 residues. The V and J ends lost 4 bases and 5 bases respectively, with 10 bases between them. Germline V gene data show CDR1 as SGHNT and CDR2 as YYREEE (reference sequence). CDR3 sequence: CASSGSHHNEQFF. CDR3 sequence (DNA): TGTGCCAGCAGCGGCAGCCATCACAATGAGCAGTTCTTC.

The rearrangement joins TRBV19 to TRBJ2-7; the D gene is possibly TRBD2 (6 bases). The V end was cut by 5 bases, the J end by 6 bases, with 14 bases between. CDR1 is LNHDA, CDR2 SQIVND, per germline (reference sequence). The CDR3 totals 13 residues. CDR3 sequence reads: CASSLSGSPEQYF. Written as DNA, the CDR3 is TGTGCCAGTAGTCTTTCCGGGAGCCCCGAGCAGTACTTC.

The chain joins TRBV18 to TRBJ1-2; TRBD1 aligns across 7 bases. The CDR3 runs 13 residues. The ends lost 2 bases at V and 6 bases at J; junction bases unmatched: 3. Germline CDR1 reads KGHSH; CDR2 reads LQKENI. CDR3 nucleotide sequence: TGTGCCAGCTCACCAGGAGGGGGCGATGGCTACACCTTC. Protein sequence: CASSPGGGDGYTF.

CDR3 nucleotides: TGCAGCGGCATGACAGGGGGCGCAGAGACCCAGTACTTC. The encoded protein is CSGMTGGAETQYF. The J gene is TRBJ2-5, the V gene TRBV29-1; TRBD1 matches at 10 bases. The germline V gene encodes CDR1 SQVTM and CDR2 ANQGSEA. V lost 7 bases, J lost 4 bases, and 6 bases stayed unmatched. The CDR3 totals 13 residues.